Sequencing of this T cell receptor beta chain was carried out in a study of blood T cell repertoires in COVID-19. Study-wide background: Whether acute or convalescent, the COVID-19 samples came from the United States, Italy and Spain. Sample material is recorded as cDNA or gDNA derived from T cells, B-cell-depleted T cells, or PBMCs.

Authors' analysis steps: Nucleated cell counts were estimated from reference gene primer amplification. Produced via immunoSEQ multiplex PCR; TCRdb's table is partial and in-frame only. V, J and clone size derive from that table, while D and trimming were established from the DNA sequence. The sample has approximately 94,000 clones; around 90% are singletons. Trimming took off 4 bases at V and 3 bases at J, with 10 bases between the two ends. Germline loops: CDR1 SGDLS, CDR2 YYNGEE. The CDR3 covers 13 residues. This receptor was obtained from a woman aged 70 to 79 with acute or convalescent COVID-19. The material sequenced was peripheral blood. The genes are TRBV9 and TRBJ2-5; tentative D call: TRBD2 (5 bases). The CDR3 reads CASSSSGKETQYF. CDR3 DNA: TGTGCCAGCAGCTCAAGCGGAAAAGAGACCCAGTACTTC.